This T cell receptor beta chain was profiled in a study of T cell repertoires in cytomegalovirus infection. The overall study: Matching HLA type, along with CMV infection, was indicated by public TCR beta signatures.

V lost 5 bases, J lost 7 bases, and 10 bases stayed unmatched. Germline V lookup: CDR1 SGHVS, CDR2 FQNEAQ. There are 15 residues in the CDR3. Study findings and constraints: The ex vivo response showed dominance by HLA-C-restricted CMV-specific TCR beta clonotypes.

TCRdb used MiXCR to reprocess the reads, holding one entry per CDR3 protein. The sample shows under 450,000 distinct CDR3 sequences, roughly 34% of them seen only once. Of note for this clonotype: Antigen: not known.

Sequencing was performed on cultured PBMCs, taken from culture after CMV antigen stimulation. The TCR was taken from a human donor in good health (CMV status not recorded). Some clones in this sample may be carry-over from other donors' samples. This rearrangement joins TRBV7-8 to TRBJ2-1; 8 bases agree with TRBD1. The chain's CDR3 is CASSLLDRAWNEQFF. The DNA for the CDR3 is TGTGCCAGCAGCCTACTGGACAGGGCTTGGAATGAGCAGTTCTTC.